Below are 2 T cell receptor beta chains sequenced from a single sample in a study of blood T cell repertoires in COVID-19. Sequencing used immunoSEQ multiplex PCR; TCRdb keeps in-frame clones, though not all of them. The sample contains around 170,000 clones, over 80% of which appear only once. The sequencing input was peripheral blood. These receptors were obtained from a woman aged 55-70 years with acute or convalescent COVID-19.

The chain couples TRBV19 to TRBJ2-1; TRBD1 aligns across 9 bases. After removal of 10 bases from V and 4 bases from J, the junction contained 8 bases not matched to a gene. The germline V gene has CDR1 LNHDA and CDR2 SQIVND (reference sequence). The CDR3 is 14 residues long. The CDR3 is CATGPGTGYNEQFF. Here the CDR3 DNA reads TGTGCCACAGGGCCCGGGACAGGGTACAATGAGCAGTTCTTC.

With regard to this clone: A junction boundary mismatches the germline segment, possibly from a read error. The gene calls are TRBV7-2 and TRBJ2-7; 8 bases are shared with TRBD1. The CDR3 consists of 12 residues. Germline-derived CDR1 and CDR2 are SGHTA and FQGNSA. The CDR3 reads CACRGQPYEQYF. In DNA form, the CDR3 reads TGTGCCTGCAGGGGGCAACCCTACGAGCAGTACTTC.